This T cell receptor beta chain was observed in a study of blood T cells in healthy people across ages (dated by TCRdb to the mid-2010s). General notes on the study: In model experiments, template switching captured about one uniquely barcoded TCR beta cDNA molecule for every two T cells. Using deep sequencing normalized with unique cDNA molecular identifiers, the study measured how TCR beta repertoire diversity changes with age. Donors were grouped into four age groups: young (average roughly 17 years), middle-aged (39), aged (62) and long-lived (about 82). To avoid experimental bias, donors of different ages were randomly spread across the sequencing lanes. The study analyzed two additional independent replicas of 1 million unique cDNA reads from the same blood draw for two donors, one aged 18 to 30 and one aged 80 or older.

Results the study describes overall, beyond this receptor: Estimates of total diversity based on one million sequenced T cells were considered lower bounds and underestimates. Observed TCR beta diversity per million T cells fell roughly linearly with age, and a significant reduction was already apparent by age around 36. Compared with the aged group, more naive CD4+ T cells, fewer expanded clones and increased TCR diversity were shown by the long-lived group, suggesting age selection. Bulk unsorted PBMC profiling prevented conclusive comparison of naive and antigen-experienced compartments. The CMV infection status of donors was not known, potentially confounding age-related changes in expanded clonotypes. There was a strong correlation between observed TCR beta diversity and the percentage of naive T cells measured by flow cytometry.

The library relied on 5' RACE. The sequencing machine was an Illumina HiSeq 2500. A second PCR of roughly 6 to 12 cycles was performed with a sample-barcoded 5' primer and a J-beta primer mix. A template-switch 5' adaptor carrying 12 random nucleotides introduced a unique molecular identifier onto each TCR beta cDNA molecule. At least 2.5 million CDR3-containing paired-end reads were obtained from each sample. The Mint cDNA synthesis kit, primed by a TRBC-specific oligonucleotide, was used to synthesize first-strand cDNA from all RNA. Following uracil-DNA glycosylase treatment, all cDNA underwent a first 18-cycle PCR with the universal primers M1SS and BC2_uni_R. In the authors' own workflow: For normalization, 1 million high-quality reads, each with a distinct molecular identifier, were randomly selected from each sample. Reads sharing molecular identifiers were discarded rather than binned into consensus sequences. MiTCR, run with a Q25 quality threshold and the strictest error-elimination algorithm, handled CDR3 identification, clonotype clustering and error correction. A nonparametric unseen species model using Euler transformation provided a lower-bound estimate of total TCR beta diversity. TCRdb handled the public reads itself, with Q25 trimming in fastp and clone calling in MiXCR, and kept productive beta chains. Merged by CDR3 protein, the rows form single entries marked with the most common genes and DNA. None of the V and J calls come from the authors' own analysis; TCRdb made them. Within this sample are over 1.5 million distinct CDR3 sequences, with about 49% of them counted one time only. 2% to 2.5% of the sample rests with the top ten.

The CDR3 starts with the cysteine, ends with the phenylalanine, and has 14 residues. This entry keeps only the CDR3 DNA: 42 bases, framed from base 1. At the junction V is shortened by 0 bases and J by 4 bases, with 9 bases in between. According to the germline V gene, CDR1 reads SGHTA and CDR2 reads FQGNSA. Systemically healthy Caucasian individuals from Russia, about 38 in total and aged roughly 6 to 100 years, were included as donors. About 9.6 milliliters of peripheral blood were collected from each donor into EDTA-treated Vacutainer tubes. Ficoll-Paque density-gradient centrifugation was used to isolate PBMCs, with at least 6 million obtained per sample. Total RNA, at least 6 micrograms per sample, was extracted from PBMCs with Trizol reagent. Naive CD45RAhigh/CD27high T cell percentages were measured by flow cytometry on a PBMC aliquot from every donor. This clonotype occurred a few times. This receptor's antigen is unknown. Qualities for individual bases were not recorded, and no much larger clone is one base off.

The receptor was isolated from a woman aged 40 to 55 in good health. Sequenced material: blood. This sequence uses TRBV7-2 and TRBJ2-5, with no confident D gene call. Here the CDR3 is given as CASSLARNRETQYF. The DNA sequence is TGTGCCAGCAGCTTAGCGCGGAATAGAGAGACCCAGTACTTC.